Following are 4 T cell receptor beta chains from one sample sequenced in a study of blood T cell repertoires in COVID-19. Here immunoSEQ multiplex PCR was the method, and the copy in TCRdb shows in-frame clones only, minus some. Here the sample spans some 130,000 clones, around nine tenths being singletons. The sequencing input was peripheral blood. The receptors were sampled from a woman aged 70 to 79 with COVID-19, enrolled during active disease.

This chain links TRBV27 with TRBJ2-7; 13 bases agree with TRBD2. V was pared by 4 bases and J by 5 bases, with 17 bases of the junction left unmatched. The germline V gene encodes CDR1 MNHEY and CDR2 SMNVEV (reference sequence). The CDR3 loop spans 19 amino acids. CDR3 amino acids: CASSWGWTSGGLLRDEQYF. CDR3 nucleotide sequence: TGTGCCAGCAGTTGGGGATGGACTAGCGGGGGATTACTCCGGGACGAGCAGTACTTC.

The chain uses TRBV7-2 and TRBJ2-2; 8 bases match TRBD1. Trimming cost V 6 bases and J 5 bases; bases outside gene matches: 5. Looked up from germline, CDR1 is SGHTA and CDR2 is FQGNSA. The CDR3 has 14 amino acids. CDR3 loop: CASRGTGGTGELFF. The DNA of the CDR3 is TGTGCCAGCAGGGGAACAGGGGGAACCGGGGAGCTGTTTTTT.

This chain uses TRBV12-3 or TRBV12-4 with TRBJ1-5; a weak D match, TRBD1 (6 bases). Deletions cut 8 bases from V and 3 bases from J, with 11 bases between. This CDR3 spans 13 amino acids. The CDR3 bases are TGTGCCAGCCGACGGGACACCAATCAGCCCCAGCATTTT. Its protein is CASRRDTNQPQHF.

This clone was detected only a few times. The chain uses TRBV5-6 and TRBJ2-7; 9 positions match TRBD1. The CDR3 is 13 residues long. CDR1 and CDR2 (germline): SGHDT, YYEEEE. V trimming: 3 bases; J trimming: 5 bases; junction bases outside the gene matches: 3. CDR3 bases: TGTGCCAGCAGCTCGACAGGGGGAAACGAGCAGTACTTC. As protein: CASSSTGGNEQYF.